The T cell receptor beta chain under discussion was sequenced for a study of shared clonotypes between healthy human individuals. As for this clone: Its antigen is currently unknown.

Here immunoSEQ multiplex PCR was the method, and the copy in TCRdb shows in-frame clones only, minus some. This table holds 850,000 to 1,100,000 clones, around three quarters found once. Findings and caveats of the study: A few donors had 4% to 6.5% of their naive CD4 clonotypes in common. Donor clonotype sharing was expected to depend on sequencing depth.

The authors divided CD4+ cells into CD45RA+ naive and CD45RA-negative memory subsets. Germline assignment: CDR1 LGHNA and CDR2 YNFKEQ. The V and J ends lost 0 bases and 2 bases respectively, with 14 bases between them. The length of the CDR3 is 18 residues. The specimen was memory CD4+ T cells from PBMCs. Regarding subset: CD45RA-negative fraction. The receptor was isolated from a young man in good health. Some clones in this sample may be carry-over from other donors' samples. This sequence joins TRBV4-2 and TRBJ2-6; tentative D call: TRBD2 (6 bases). Here the CDR3 reads CASSQDVVAGTGANVLTF. Written as DNA, the CDR3 is TGTGCCAGCAGCCAAGATGTTGTGGCGGGAACTGGGGCCAACGTCCTGACTTTC.